Sequencing of this TCR beta chain was carried out in a study of beta chain features in type 1 diabetes. Study-wide results and caveats: The study found fewer insertions and more deletions at VDJ junctions in type 1 diabetes patients.

Using CD45RO/CCR7/CD25/CD127/CD95/CD27, CD4+ naive, central memory, regulatory and stem cell-like memory cells were sorted. A remark on this clone: The antigen is unknown.

The V and J ends lost 2 bases and 5 bases, in that order; junction bases with no gene match: 6. The CDR3 covers 15 residues. Germline CDR1 is MDHEN and CDR2 is SYDVKM. Of the isolated RNA, all was reverse transcribed, and so the sequenced material was expressed TCRB transcripts. Data came from immunoSEQ multiplex PCR; TCRdb stores just in-frame clones and leaves some out. The sample carries about 620,000 clones, around 15% recorded once. The sample consisted of naive CD4+ T cells from blood. The receptor comes from a man aged 18 to 30 in good health. The rearrangement links TRBV28 to TRBJ2-5; 9 positions match TRBD1. CDR3 nucleotide sequence: TGTGCCAGCAGTTTACGGACAGGGGTTTGGGAGACCCAGTACTTC. Encoded protein: CASSLRTGVWETQYF.